This T cell receptor beta chain derives from a study of T cell responses to AZD1222 COVID-19 vaccine. Background on the study: The study pooled second doses at about 4 or about 12 weeks. Study-level points and caveats: Repertoire sampling happened only post peak T cell response. Nearly half of spike-specific TCRs reportedly go after variant regions that carry no mutations. There were mostly white British donors and more females than males, and clonal diversity was possibly underestimated.

The protocol was immunoSEQ multiplex PCR, while the TCRdb copy is restricted to in-frame clones and leaves out a portion. This table has some 100,000 clones, about 90% appearing once. Regarding this clone: The antigen is not known.

The TCR originated in an adult in good health. The source material was peripheral blood, sampled on day 0 of AZD1222 vaccination.

CDR3 loop: CASTHGGRSYEQYF. The CDR3 DNA reads as TGTGCCAGCACTCACGGGGGAAGGAGTTACGAGCAGTACTTC. The chain joins TRBV28 to TRBJ2-7; weak D call: TRBD2 (6 bases). Deletions cut 7 bases from V and 4 bases from J, with 17 bases between. The CDR3 sequence is 14 residues long. Germline CDR1 and CDR2: MDHEN and SYDVKM.